This TCR beta chain was identified in a study of shared clonotypes between healthy human individuals. This CDR3 is 12 amino acids long. The germline V gene has CDR1 MNHNS and CDR2 SASEGT. Per the original methods: Filtering differed, since immunoSEQ gave only junction sequences and no quality scores. The assay was immunoSEQ multiplex PCR, and TCRdb's table has in-frame clones only and misses some. V and J calls and clone size come straight from that table; D and trimming were deduced from the DNA. Here the sample spans a few million clones, nearly 97% being singletons. This clone was seen once. Its antigen is as yet unknown. Mismatch with germline at one junction end may stem from a read error. Points from the study as a whole: Clonotypes shared by all four sorted-subset donors had higher generation probabilities than non-shared clonotypes. Genetic and exposure-history diversity was limited by the small donor number.

The J gene is TRBJ1-2, the V gene TRBV6-1; no definite D call. The sample taken for sequencing was naive CD4+ T cells sorted from blood. Documented subset: CD45RA+ positively selected. The receptor was derived from a man between 18 and 29 years old in good health. The CDR3 sequence is CASSEALPTPSF. In nucleotides, the CDR3 is TGTGCCAGCAGTGAAGCTCTGCCCACCCCCTCTTTC.